The 19 T cell receptor beta chains below all came from one sample that was sequenced in a study of cytomegalovirus exposure and HLA in healthy donors (dated by TCRdb to about 2017). The library was generated by the immunoSEQ multiplex PCR assay. The multiplex PCR relied on a mix of 60 forward primers for TCR Vbeta segments and 13 reverse primers for TCR Jbeta segments. Sourced from immuneACCESS, this table was stored by TCRdb with only in-frame sequences that have V and J called. A share of the clones is absent; for the studies checked, an unresolved V gene accounts for under half, and the remainder has no known explanation. A total of about 160,000 clones appear in this sample, approximately 70% of them only once. The ten largest clones take up 6% to 7.5% of the sample. What was sequenced was PBMCs. Every receptor here comes from a man aged 35 to 55 in good health and CMV-seropositive.

This rearrangement joins TRBV2 to TRBJ2-7; TRBD2 matches at 7 bases. The germline gives CDR1 SNHLY, CDR2 FYNNEI. CDR3 size: 15 residues. After removal of 0 bases from V and 6 bases from J, the junction contained 8 bases not matched to a gene. The CDR3 DNA is TGTGCCAGCAGTGAAGCGCAGGGACTAATACGCGAGCAGTACTTC. This codes for CASSEAQGLIREQYF.

The rearrangement uses TRBV5-5 and TRBJ2-7; tentatively, D is TRBD2 (6 bases). The length of the CDR3 is 14 residues. CDR1 SGHKS and CDR2 YYEKEE come from the germline V gene (reference sequence). V was clipped by 1 base and J by 6 bases, with 14 bases between them. The CDR3 bases are TGTGCCAGCAGCTTGTACGGGGGAGTGGGCGAGCAGTACTTC. Amino acids: CASSLYGGVGEQYF.

The chain employs TRBV13 and TRBJ1-5; D is unclear. The CDR3 runs 13 residues. V gave up 4 bases and J gave up 4 bases, with 8 bases separating them. Germline values: CDR1 PRHDT, CDR2 FYEKMQ (reference sequence). CDR3 protein: CASSSRGNQPQHF. CDR3 nucleotides: TGTGCCAGCAGCTCCCGCGGTAATCAGCCCCAGCATTTT.

The genes are TRBV10-3 and TRBJ1-1; D remains unclear. Germline values: CDR1 ENHRY, CDR2 SYGVKD. There are 15 residues in the CDR3. V was pared by 4 bases and J by 2 bases, with 14 bases between. The CDR3 DNA reads TGTGCCATCAGTGCCCTGGGAGGTGCTAACACTGAAGCTTTCTTT. It specifies CAISALGGANTEAFF.

CDR3 region: CASSLGVQGEQYF. In nucleotides, the CDR3 is TGTGCCAGCAGCTTAGGTGTCCAGGGGGAGCAGTACTTC. V and J are TRBV7-8 and TRBJ2-7; TRBD1 is a possible D gene (6 bases). Germline CDR1 and CDR2: SGHVS and FQNEAQ. The CDR3 runs to 13 residues. V was pared by 1 base and J by 7 bases, with 11 bases between. Full variable domain (outside the CDR3, taken from reference TRBV7-8 and TRBJ2-7): GAGVSQSPRYKVAKRGQDVALRCDPISGHVSLFWYQQALGQGPEFLTYFQNEAQLDKSGLPSDRFFAERPEGSVSTLKIQRTQQEDSAVYLCASSLGVQGEQYFGPGTRLTVT.

The V call is TRBV30, the J call TRBJ1-1; D gene ambiguous. Germline-derived CDR1 and CDR2 are GTSNPN and SVGIG (reference sequence). The CDR3 sequence is 12 residues long. V was trimmed by 8 bases and J by 0 bases, leaving 10 bases between them. As DNA, the CDR3 is TGTGCCCGTCGGGTCTTGAACACTGAAGCTTTCTTT. Translated: CARRVLNTEAFF.

The chain joins TRBV4-3 to TRBJ2-3; a weak D match, TRBD2 (6 bases). The CDR3 consists of 15 residues. Germline CDR1 reads LGHNA; CDR2 reads YSLEER. V lost 1 base, J lost 2 bases, and 10 bases lay in between. The CDR3 reads CASSQGGEDTDTQYF. CDR3 in DNA: TGCGCCAGCAGCCAAGGGGGGGAGGACACAGATACGCAGTATTTT.

In this sample, this clone turned up a few times. The chain links TRBV12-5 to TRBJ2-5; TRBD1 agrees at 11 bases. The CDR3 loop spans 15 amino acids. V trimming: 1 base; J trimming: 5 bases; junction bases outside the gene matches: 3. The V gene's germline CDR1 is LGHNT and CDR2 FRNRAP. CDR3 in DNA: TGTGCTAGTGGTTTGGGGGACAGGGGGGACGAGACCCAGTACTTC. It encodes CASGLGDRGDETQYF.

This chain connects TRBV7-2 to TRBJ2-5; D is ambiguous. The germline gives CDR1 SGHTA, CDR2 FQGNSA. V lost 5 bases to trimming and J lost 5 bases, with 15 bases between them. The CDR3 is 14 residues long. The DNA of the CDR3 is TGTGCCAGCAGCCCAGATAGGAGCTGGGAGACCCAGTACTTC. Translating it yields CASSPDRSWETQYF.

This sequence joins TRBV29-1 and TRBJ2-2; 7 nucleotides line up with TRBD2. CDR1 and CDR2 from the germline V gene are SQVTM and ANQGSEA. The CDR3 is 14 residues long. V shed 6 bases and J 4 bases; nucleotides not matched to a gene: 8. The CDR3 sequence is CSVGGGEGTGELFF. As DNA, the CDR3 is TGCAGCGTGGGGGGGGGAGAGGGCACCGGGGAGCTGTTTTTT.

J is TRBJ1-1 and V is TRBV5-7; D is uncertain. Being an ORF, TRBV5-7 has a function that is uncertain. Trimming took off 2 bases at V and 4 bases at J, with 15 bases between the two ends. The CDR3 runs to 15 residues. CDR3 residues: CASSLGRRLSTEAFF. Written as DNA, the CDR3 is TGTGCCAGCAGCTTAGGCCGGAGACTGTCCACTGAAGCTTTCTTT.

This clone was observed once. The chain has TRBV7-9 and TRBJ1-6, with a possible D match to TRBD1 (5 bases). The CDR3 has 13 amino acids. V shed 0 bases and J shed 11 bases, with 8 bases lying between them. Germline V lookup: CDR1 SEHNR, CDR2 FQNEAQ (reference sequence). CDR3 sequence reads: CASSLAQGTPLHF. The CDR3 nucleotides read TGTGCCAGCAGCTTAGCGCAGGGAACACCCCTCCACTTT. The entire variable domain, with the rest obtained from reference TRBV7-9 and TRBJ1-6, is as follows: DTGVSQNPRHKITKRGQNVTFRCDPISEHNRLYWYRQTLGQGPEFLTYFQNEAQLEKSRLLSDRFSAERPKGSFSTLEIQRTEQGDSAMYLCASSLAQGTPLHFGNGTRLTVT.

The chain uses TRBV10-3 and TRBJ2-3, with TRBD2 identical over 10 bases. The V gene end was trimmed by 0 bases and the J gene end by 4 bases; junction bases not matched to a gene: 10. Germline V gene sequence: CDR1 ENHRY, CDR2 SYGVKD. The CDR3 has 18 residues. DNA for the CDR3: TGTGCCATCAGTGAGTCGATCAGTAGCGGGGGGCCTGCAGATACGCAGTATTTT. This encodes CAISESISSGGPADTQYF.

The chain is built from TRBV6-5 and TRBJ2-2; D uncertain. Between the trimmed V and J ends, which lost 2 bases and 6 bases, there was a span of 10 bases. CDR3 size: 14 residues. Germline values: CDR1 MNHEY, CDR2 SVGAGI. The DNA for the CDR3 is TGTGCCAGCAGTTACCTGCGGCATCCCGGGGAGCTGTTTTTT. Amino acid sequence: CASSYLRHPGELFF.

The V call is TRBV7-9, the J call TRBJ2-5; the D gene is possibly TRBD2 (5 bases). The CDR3 loop spans 15 amino acids. The germline V gene has CDR1 SEHNR and CDR2 FQNEAQ (reference sequence). The ends were cut back, 2 bases at V and 1 base at J, with 11 bases in the middle. The CDR3 region has the DNA TGTGCCAGCAGCTTAAGGATACGGGGCCAAGAGACCCAGTACTTC. Its translation: CASSLRIRGQETQYF.

This clone was seen only a few times. This chain links TRBV30 with TRBJ1-6; no definite D call. In germline, CDR1 is GTSNPN, CDR2 SVGIG (reference sequence). V lost 7 bases to trimming and J lost 7 bases, with 14 bases between them. The CDR3 totals 13 residues. Written as DNA, the CDR3 is TGTGCCTCCGAAAACCAGCGGAATTCACCCCTCCACTTT. Translation gives CASENQRNSPLHF.

The chain couples TRBV30 to TRBJ2-7; 12 positions match TRBD1. This CDR3 is built from 15 residues. Trimming removed 2 bases from V and 3 bases from J; junction bases left unmatched: 5. Per germline, CDR1 GTSNPN and CDR2 SVGIG (reference sequence). The CDR3, as DNA: TGTGCCTGGAGTCAGGGACAGGGGGCTATCTACGAGCAGTACTTC. Residues: CAWSQGQGAIYEQYF.

This clone was picked up one time. Since no conserved phenylalanine or tryptophan closes the CDR3, a read error is the likely cause. This chain connects TRBV5-1 to TRBJ2-7, with 9 positions matching TRBD1. This CDR3 has 15 residues. V dropped 0 bases and J dropped 0; count of bases not matched to a gene: 1. Germline assignment: CDR1 SGHRS and CDR2 YFSETQ. The CDR3 bases are TGCGCCAGCAGCTTGGTGGGACAGGGCTCCTACGAGCAGTACCTC. This gives the protein CASSLVGQGSYEQYL.

V usage is TRBV5-4 and J usage is TRBJ2-5; D possibly corresponds to TRBD1 (5 bases). Looked up from germline, CDR1 is SGHNT and CDR2 is YYREEE (reference sequence). The CDR3 extends over 16 amino acids. V lost 0 bases and J lost 3, with 15 bases in between. The CDR3 loop reads CASSLGPRTKKETQYF. CDR3 nucleotide sequence: TGTGCCAGCAGCTTGGGACCGAGGACAAAGAAAGAGACCCAGTACTTC. Combining the CDR3 with reference TRBV5-4 and TRBJ2-5 gives the whole variable domain ETGVTQSPTHLIKTRGQQVTLRCSSQSGHNTVSWYQQALGQGPQFIFQYYREEENGRGNFPPRFSGLQFPNYSSELNVNALELDDSALYLCASSLGPRTKKETQYFGPGTRLLVL.